These 22 T cell receptor beta chains share one sample of origin, sequenced in a study of beta chain features in type 1 diabetes. Sequencing targeted expressed TCRB transcripts, as all isolated RNA had been reverse transcribed. The assay was immunoSEQ multiplex PCR, and TCRdb's table has in-frame clones only and misses some. The data contain 120,000 to 150,000 clones, 10% to 15% of them singletons. Study observations and caveats: There was a moderate but significant shortening of TCRB CDR3s in all four CD4+ subsets of Type 1 diabetes patients.

Their antigen targets remain unknown. The sample taken for sequencing was central memory CD4+ T cells from blood. Receptors were obtained from a man aged 18 to 29 with type 1 diabetes.

This clone was counted a few times. At the DNA level, this CDR3 is encoded by other sequences in the same sample as well. The V gene is TRBV18, the J gene TRBJ2-7; D gene uncertain. CDR3 length: 12 residues. The germline V gene has CDR1 KGHSH and CDR2 LQKENI. Trimming shortened V by 3 bases and J by 2 bases, and 5 bases separated the two germline ends. CDR3 DNA: TGTGCCAGCTCACCTGCGGCCTACGAGCAGTACTTC. Its protein product is CASSPAAYEQYF.

This clone has a handful of counts. The J gene is TRBJ2-5, the V gene TRBV5-1; 9 bases are a match to TRBD1. From germline, CDR1 is SGHRS and CDR2 YFSETQ. After removal of 0 bases from V and 5 bases from J, the junction contained 8 bases not matched to a gene. The length of the CDR3 is 16 residues. For the CDR3, the DNA is TGCGCCAGCAGCTTGGATGGAGGACAGGGGCAGGAGACCCAGTACTTC. Its translation: CASSLDGGQGQETQYF.

This clone was counted many times. The rearrangement uses TRBV7-6 and TRBJ2-7; 10 positions agree with TRBD1. Germline CDR1 SGHVS, CDR2 FNYEAQ. The CDR3 runs to 15 residues. V gave up 5 bases and J gave up 0 bases; unmatched junction bases: 4. The CDR3 bases are TGTGCCAGCAGCCTGACAGGGGGCGACTCCTACGAGCAGTACTTC. Translation: CASSLTGGDSYEQYF.

This clone was observed a few times. The chain recombines TRBV15 with TRBJ1-2, with TRBD1 matching 9 bases. The germline gives CDR1 LNHNV, CDR2 YYDKDF (reference sequence). The CDR3 is 17 amino acids. V was clipped by 0 bases and J by 5 bases; unmatched bases: 10. The CDR3, as DNA: TGTGCCACCAGCAGAGATAAGGGGACAGGGCCCGTTTATGGCTACACCTTC. It codes for CATSRDKGTGPVYGYTF.

For this clone: A much larger clone differs by one base, so this may be a read error. The V and J genes are TRBV7-9 and TRBJ1-4; no definite D call. The germline V gene has CDR1 SEHNR and CDR2 FQNEAQ (reference sequence). V shed 1 base and J shed 7 bases, with 4 bases lying between them. The CDR3 length is 12 residues. The CDR3 coding sequence is TGTGCCAGCAGCTTAGAGAGTGAAAAACTGTTTTTT. It is translated as CASSLESEKLFF.

V usage is TRBV7-6 and J usage is TRBJ1-2; weak D call: TRBD1 (5 bases). Germline CDR1 and CDR2: SGHVS and FNYEAQ. This CDR3 spans 13 amino acids. V was trimmed by 1 base and J by 8 bases, leaving 11 bases between them. The CDR3 loop is CASSLGGLEGYTF. The DNA of the CDR3 is TGTGCCAGCAGCTTAGGGGGACTCGAGGGCTACACCTTC.

This clone was detected a few times. The genes are TRBV6-5 and TRBJ1-1; D uncertain. Germline V CDR1 and CDR2: MNHEY, SVGAGI. The CDR3 runs 13 residues. Between the trimmed V and J ends, which lost 7 bases and 2 bases, there was a span of 11 bases. The DNA for the CDR3 is TGTGCCAGCACGGACGGGCACAACACTGAAGCTTTCTTT. Protein product: CASTDGHNTEAFF.

This clone has just a few counts. The chain uses TRBV6-1 and TRBJ2-3; 10 bases match TRBD2. Germline-derived CDR1 and CDR2 are MNHNS and SASEGT. The CDR3 is 14 residues long. J gave up 4 bases and V 4 bases, and 2 bases lay outside the gene matches. CDR3 residues: CASSAAGGPDTQYF. The CDR3 nucleotides read TGTGCCAGCAGTGCAGCGGGGGGGCCAGATACGCAGTATTTT.

J is TRBJ1-2 and V is TRBV27; possible D gene TRBD1, 5 bases. The CDR3 runs to 12 residues. Germline V gives CDR1 MNHEY, CDR2 SMNVEV (reference sequence). Trimming left V 5 bases short and J 5 bases short, with 9 bases between. The CDR3 region has the DNA TGTGCCAGCAGTCGGGAGGGGTATGGCTACACCTTC. Encoded protein: CASSREGYGYTF.

V and J are TRBV18 and TRBJ2-7; 9 bases line up with TRBD1. TRBJ2-5 explains the end of the DNA better; the J call may be wrong. Germline CDR1 and CDR2: KGHSH and LQKENI. The CDR3 has 15 residues. CDR3 DNA: TGTGCCAGCTCATCGGGACAGGGTGGTCAGGAGACCCAGTACTTC. Protein sequence: CASSSGQGGQETQYF.

This chain uses TRBV27 with TRBJ1-5; D perhaps matches TRBD1 (6 bases). The CDR3 runs to 15 residues. Germline assignment: CDR1 MNHEY and CDR2 SMNVEV (reference sequence). V lost 2 bases, J lost 2 bases, and 10 bases lay in between. The CDR3 is CASSLAGAGNQPQHF. As DNA, the CDR3 is TGTGCCAGCAGTTTAGCGGGGGCGGGCAATCAGCCCCAGCATTTT.

The chain uses TRBV6-1 and TRBJ1-5; possibly TRBD1 for D (5 bases). This CDR3 region has 12 residues. Trimming took off 4 bases at V and 5 bases at J, with 6 bases between the two ends. Germline CDR1 reads MNHNS; CDR2 reads SASEGT. CDR3 region: CASSGGDQPQHF. The DNA for the CDR3 is TGTGCCAGCAGTGGAGGGGATCAGCCCCAGCATTTT.

The chain uses TRBV11-2 and TRBJ2-5; D is tentatively TRBD1 or TRBD2 (5 bases each). Germline-derived CDR1 and CDR2 are SGHAT and FQNNGV. Trimming cost V 5 bases and J 5 bases, with 15 bases left between them. This CDR3 spans 14 amino acids. Written as DNA, the CDR3 is TGTGCCAGCAGCCCAGGCCTAGCAGGGGAGACCCAGTACTTC. Protein sequence: CASSPGLAGETQYF.

The chain carries TRBV5-1 and TRBJ2-5; the D gene is possibly TRBD2 (6 bases). Looked up from germline, CDR1 is SGHRS and CDR2 is YFSETQ. CDR3 size: 14 residues. V lost 4 bases and J lost 1, with 11 bases in between. CDR3 sequence (DNA): TGCGCCAGCAGCGCCGGGGGTACCCAAGAGACCCAGTACTTC. This codes for CASSAGGTQETQYF.

This clone was observed a few times. V and J are TRBV9 and TRBJ2-1, with D perhaps TRBD1 or TRBD2 (6 bases each). The V gene's germline CDR1 is SGDLS and CDR2 YYNGEE. The CDR3 extends over 16 amino acids. Trimming shortened V by 3 bases and J by 9 bases, and 22 bases separated the two germline ends. CDR3 sequence reads: CASSARGGGGATEQFF. CDR3 nucleotide sequence: TGTGCCAGCAGCGCCCGAGGGGGTGGAGGGGCCACTGAGCAGTTCTTC.

The chain uses TRBV5-1 and TRBJ2-1, with TRBD2 identical over 8 bases. The CDR3 length is 15 residues. V shed 0 bases and J 4 bases; nucleotides not matched to a gene: 3. Germline values: CDR1 SGHRS, CDR2 YFSETQ. The CDR3 nucleotides read TGCGCCAGCAGCTTGGCACTAGCGGTTTACAATGAGCAGTTCTTC. Its translation: CASSLALAVYNEQFF.

The J gene is TRBJ2-3, the V gene TRBV4-2; D unresolved. The ends were cut back, 8 bases at V and 2 bases at J, with 8 bases in the middle. This CDR3 spans 12 amino acids. The germline V gene encodes CDR1 LGHNA and CDR2 YNFKEQ. CDR3 nucleotides: TGTGCCAGCGGGCTCCACACAGATACGCAGTATTTT. As protein: CASGLHTDTQYF.

The rearrangement uses TRBV5-8 and TRBJ2-1, with D hard to call. Per germline, CDR1 SGHTS and CDR2 YDEGEE. This CDR3 comprises 17 residues. The V and J ends lost 2 bases and 0 bases respectively, with 15 bases between them. CDR3 nucleotide sequence: TGTGCCAGCAGCTTTTCTTACGGATCGAGCTCCTACAATGAGCAGTTCTTC. The encoded protein is CASSFSYGSSSYNEQFF.

This clone was recorded a few times. The rearrangement links TRBV7-7 to TRBJ2-3; D could derive from TRBD1 or TRBD2 (5 bases each). The CDR3 totals 12 residues. Germline V gives CDR1 SSHAT, CDR2 FNYEAQ (reference sequence). Trimming shortened V by 6 bases and J by 5 bases, and 9 bases separated the two germline ends. The CDR3 loop is CASRGDGDTQYF. In nucleotides, the CDR3 is TGTGCCAGCAGGGGGGATGGAGATACGCAGTATTTT.

The chain links TRBV7-9 to TRBJ2-5; the D gene could be TRBD1 or TRBD2 (7 bases each). Trimming took 5 bases from V and 4 from J, leaving 14 bases between them. This CDR3 comprises 14 residues. The V gene's germline CDR1 is SEHNR and CDR2 FQNEAQ (reference sequence). The CDR3 protein is CASSPRGGRETQYF. In DNA form, the CDR3 reads TGTGCCAGCAGCCCCAGGGGGGGAAGAGAGACCCAGTACTTC.

The rearrangement links TRBV7-9 to TRBJ2-7; perhaps TRBD1 as D (6 bases). V was trimmed by 3 bases and J by 5 bases, leaving 11 bases between them. This CDR3 has 13 amino acids. Germline loops: CDR1 SEHNR, CDR2 FQNEAQ (reference sequence). The CDR3 here is CASSFAGADEQYF. The CDR3 bases are TGTGCCAGCAGCTTTGCAGGGGCGGACGAGCAGTACTTC. Complete variable domain (other parts from reference TRBV7-9 and TRBJ2-7): DTGVSQNPRHKITKRGQNVTFRCDPISEHNRLYWYRQTLGQGPEFLTYFQNEAQLEKSRLLSDRFSAERPKGSFSTLEIQRTEQGDSAMYLCASSFAGADEQYFGPGTRLTVT.

This chain links TRBV19 with TRBJ1-5, with D uncertain. V gave up 3 bases and J gave up 7 bases, with 13 bases separating them. Germline CDR1 and CDR2: LNHDA and SQIVND (reference sequence). The CDR3 is made up of 14 amino acids. The DNA of the CDR3 is TGTGCCAGTAGTATGTCGGGAGATAGCCAGCCCCAGCATTTT. This gives the protein CASSMSGDSQPQHF.